This T cell receptor (beta chain) emerged from a study of blood T cell repertoires in COVID-19 (dated by TCRdb to 2020 to 2022). At the level of the whole study: Samples from collaborators originated in the United States, Italy and Spain and spanned both the acute and convalescent phases of COVID-19. The prospective study material was composed of cDNA or gDNA derived from T cells, B-cell-depleted T cells, or PBMCs. Deeply sampled blood TCRbeta repertoires from subjects exposed to, actively infected with, or recovered from COVID-19 were included in the dataset. The repertoires were released in a freely available public database intended as a resource for research on the immune response to SARS-CoV-2. Samples came from the ongoing ImmuneRACE study (first 160 participants) plus 1,254 subjects from 6 global collaborators. Nearly every sample came with metadata listing a de-identified subject ID, COVID-19 status, age in years and sex. Where HLA class I and class II types were available, the types were taken from metadata supplied by the sample provider, not from assay-based typing.

In this sample, this clone turned up a few times. It lacks a known antigen. Base qualities are missing; no much larger clone stands one base away. Spanning cysteine to phenylalanine, the CDR3 consists of 16 amino acids. CDR3 DNA is the only sequence kept; it has 48 bases, read in frame from the first base. The germline V gene sets CDR1 to SNHLY and CDR2 to FYNNEI. For this chain, trimming is 4 bases at the V end and 7 bases at the J end, and the number of junction bases without a gene match is 12. The immunoSEQ Assay, a bias-controlled multiplex PCR, was used to amplify TCRbeta CDR3 regions from genomic DNA. The published analysis was carried out like this. The number of nucleated cells in each sample was estimated by amplification of reference gene primers within the assay. Sequence reads were collapsed and filtered to measure the absolute abundance of every unique TCRbeta CDR3 rearrangement. For each sample, productive Simpson clonality was calculated as the square root of Simpson's diversity index over productive rearrangements. TCRdb provides this immuneACCESS table in a form limited to in-frame rearrangements. Some clones are lacking; in checked studies, under half of them reflect an unresolved V gene, and why the rest are absent is not known. The DNA was the basis for D and trimming; V, J and clone size are from that table. The sample table holds under 300,000 clones, of which roughly 87% were seen once. The ten most abundant clones make up around 0.8% of the sample.

Collaborating institutions collected whole blood in K2EDTA tubes following their own protocols. Collaborator samples were shipped for TCRbeta analysis as frozen whole blood, isolated PBMCs, or DNA extracted from either sample type. Results the study describes overall, beyond this receptor: Clinical and demographic metadata were provided uncurated, with the amount varying by source and participant.

The source of this sequence is a woman aged 25 to 39 with acute or convalescent COVID-19. The sample taken for sequencing was peripheral blood. The chain is made from TRBV2 and TRBJ1-5; 8 of the junction bases match TRBD1. The DNA is as follows: TGTGCCAGCAGTGTCGCGGCAGGGGGCCTGAGGCAGCCCCAGCATTTT. Translated, it reads CASSVAAGGLRQPQHF. The full variable domain, completed from the reference TRBV2 and TRBJ1-5 proteins outside the CDR3, reads EPEVTQTPSHQVTQMGQEVILRCVPISNHLYFYWYRQILGQKVEFLVSFYNNEISEKSEIFDDQFSVERPDGSNFTLKIRSTKLEDSAMYFCASSVAAGGLRQPQHFGDGTRLSIL.